This T cell receptor (beta chain) stems from a study of technical replicates of blood from a few donors. CDR3 length equals 15 residues. Germline CDR1 SEHNR, CDR2 FQNEAQ (reference sequence). The germline V and J ends were trimmed by 1 base and 5 bases, with 14 bases remaining between them. Clones were sequenced by immunoSEQ multiplex PCR, and TCRdb holds only the in-frame ones, with some missing. Seen here are tens of thousands of clones, approximately 94% observed once, and the top ten hold approximately 0.41%. The chain couples TRBV7-9 to TRBJ1-2; D may be TRBD1 (6 bases). This TCR derives from a human donor in good health. Sequences were obtained from T cells isolated from PBMCs. CDR3 nucleotides: TGTGCCAGCAGCTTAGGGCAGGGGACGGATTATGGCTACACCTTC. It encodes CASSLGQGTDYGYTF.